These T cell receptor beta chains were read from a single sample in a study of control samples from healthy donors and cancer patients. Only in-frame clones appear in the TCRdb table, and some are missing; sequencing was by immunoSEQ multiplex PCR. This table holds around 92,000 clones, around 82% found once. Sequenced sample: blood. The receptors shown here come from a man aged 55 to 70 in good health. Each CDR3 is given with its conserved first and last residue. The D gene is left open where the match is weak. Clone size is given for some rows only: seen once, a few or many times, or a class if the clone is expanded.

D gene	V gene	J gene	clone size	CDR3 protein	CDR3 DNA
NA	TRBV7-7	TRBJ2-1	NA	CASSPTSTRINEQFF	TGTGCTAGCAGCCCCACCTCCACCCGGATCAATGAGCAGTTCTTC
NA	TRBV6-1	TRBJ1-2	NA	CASSEVENTGYGYTF	TGTGCCAGCAGTGAAGTGGAGAATACGGGCTATGGCTACACCTTC
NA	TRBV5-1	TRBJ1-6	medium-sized	CATRGQGNNSPLHF	TGCGCAACGCGGGGTCAGGGAAATAATTCACCCCTCCACTTT
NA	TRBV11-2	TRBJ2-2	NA	CASSLGQGVRTGELFF	TGTGCCAGCAGCTTAGGTCAGGGTGTGAGAACCGGGGAGCTGTTTTTT
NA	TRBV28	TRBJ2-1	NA	CASSTLGTSYNEQFF	TGTGCCAGCAGTACCCTTGGGACTTCCTACAATGAGCAGTTCTTC
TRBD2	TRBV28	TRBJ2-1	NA	CASSQIGGSVNNEQFF	TGTGCCAGCAGCCAAATCGGCGGGAGTGTCAACAATGAGCAGTTCTTC
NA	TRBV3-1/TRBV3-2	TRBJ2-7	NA	CASSQDSHPTTEQYF	TGTGCCAGCAGCCAAGACTCCCATCCTACGACAGAGCAGTACTTC
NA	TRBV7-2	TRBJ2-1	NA	CASSAPGNEQFF	TGTGCCAGCAGCGCCCCGGGGAATGAGCAGTTCTTC
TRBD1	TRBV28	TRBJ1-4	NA	CASMAGAGTGAEKLFF	TGTGCCAGTATGGCGGGGGCCGGGACAGGGGCTGAAAAACTGTTTTTT
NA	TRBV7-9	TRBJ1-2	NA	CASSLVGGSYTF	TGTGCCAGCAGCTTAGTGGGGGGTAGCTACACCTTC
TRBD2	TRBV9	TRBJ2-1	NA	CASSVGSGGADEQFF	TGTGCCAGCAGCGTAGGTAGCGGGGGGGCAGATGAGCAGTTCTTC
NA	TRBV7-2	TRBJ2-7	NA	CASSDYYEQYF	TGTGCCAGCAGCGATTACTACGAGCAGTACTTC
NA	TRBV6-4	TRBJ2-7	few	CASRIEETAAVNEYF	TGTGCCAGCAGGATCGAAGAGACAGCAGCCGTTAACGAGTACTTC
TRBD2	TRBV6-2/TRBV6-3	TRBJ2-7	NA	CASSYGGTTSTYEQYF	TGTGCCAGCAGTTACGGGGGGACTACGAGCACCTACGAGCAGTACTTC
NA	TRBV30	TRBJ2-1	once	CAWRPGNNNEQFF	TGTGCCTGGAGGCCCGGGAATAACAATGAGCAGTTCTTC
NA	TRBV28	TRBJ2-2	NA	CASSLTMVQGGTGELFF	TGTGCCAGCAGTTTAACGATGGTCCAGGGGGGCACCGGGGAGCTGTTTTTT
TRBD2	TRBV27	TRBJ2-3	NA	CASSKSAGAGADTQYF	TGTGCCAGCAGTAAATCAGCGGGAGCAGGTGCAGATACGCAGTATTTT
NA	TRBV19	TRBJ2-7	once	CASSMRWTDYEQYF	TGTGCCAGTAGTATGAGGTGGACGGACTACGAGCAGTACTTC
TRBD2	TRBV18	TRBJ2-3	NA	CASSRDLAGGTDTQYF	TGTGCCAGCTCACGAGACCTAGCGGGAGGCACAGATACGCAGTATTTT
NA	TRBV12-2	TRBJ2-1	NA	CASRPEAGGIGNEQFF	TGTGCAAGTCGCCCGGAAGCGGGAGGGATCGGCAATGAGCAGTTCTTC
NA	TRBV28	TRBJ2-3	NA	CASSLRRSRERGDTDTQYF	TGTGCCAGTTCGCTCCGCAGGTCTCGTGAGAGGGGGGACACAGATACGCAGTATTTT
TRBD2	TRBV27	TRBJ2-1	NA	CASSPQRGREGLNNEQFF	TGTGCCAGCAGCCCCCAGAGGGGGCGGGAGGGCCTCAACAATGAGCAGTTCTTC
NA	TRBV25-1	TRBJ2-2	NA	CASLPGGSTGELFF	TGTGCCAGCTTACCTGGGGGATCCACCGGGGAGCTGTTTTTT
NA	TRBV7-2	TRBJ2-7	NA	CASSSFAEQYF	TGTGCCAGCAGCTCCTTTGCCGAGCAGTACTTC
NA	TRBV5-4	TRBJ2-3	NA	CASNPFGTDTQYF	TGTGCCAGCAATCCGTTCGGCACAGATACGCAGTATTTT
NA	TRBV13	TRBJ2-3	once	CASSFQQGTDTQYF	TGTGCCAGCAGCTTTCAACAGGGCACAGATACGCAGTATTTT
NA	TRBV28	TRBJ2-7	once	CASRTEGGNYEQYF	TGTGCCAGCAGAACAGAAGGCGGCAACTACGAGCAGTACTTC
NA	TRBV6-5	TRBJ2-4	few	CASSPAAAKNIQYF	TGTGCCAGCAGCCCCGCCGCGGCCAAAAACATTCAGTACTTC
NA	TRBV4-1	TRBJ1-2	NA	CASSLPGGNYGYTF	TGCGCCAGCAGCCTACCGGGGGGCAACTATGGCTACACCTTC
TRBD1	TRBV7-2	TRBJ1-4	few	CASSYGTGDEKLFF	TGTGCCAGCAGTTATGGGACAGGGGATGAAAAACTGTTTTTT
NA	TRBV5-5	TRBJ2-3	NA	CASSLTGDLTDTQYF	TGTGCCAGCAGCTTGACGGGGGACCTCACAGATACGCAGTATTTT
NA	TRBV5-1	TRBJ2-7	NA	CASSLRGRGGYEQYF	TGCGCCAGCAGCTTGAGGGGCAGGGGGGGATACGAGCAGTACTTC
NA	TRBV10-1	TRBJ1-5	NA	CASRTGFNQPQHF	TGCGCCAGCAGAACCGGCTTCAATCAGCCCCAGCATTTT
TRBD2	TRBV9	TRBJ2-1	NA	CASSRGTSGGAYEQFF	TGTGCCAGCAGCAGAGGGACTAGCGGGGGGGCTTATGAGCAGTTCTTC
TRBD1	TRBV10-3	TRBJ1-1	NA	CAISDSGGRGNTEAFF	TGTGCCATCAGTGACTCAGGGGGCAGGGGGAACACTGAAGCTTTCTTT
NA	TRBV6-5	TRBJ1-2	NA	CASSYARAYGYTF	TGTGCCAGCAGTTACGCCAGGGCTTATGGCTACACCTTC
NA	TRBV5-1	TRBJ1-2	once	CASSPGPGTYGYTF	TGCGCCAGCAGCCCCGGACCCGGGACCTATGGCTACACCTTC
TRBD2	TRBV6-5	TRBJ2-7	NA	CASRNSGRENEQYF	TGTGCCAGCAGAAATAGCGGGAGGGAAAACGAGCAGTACTTC
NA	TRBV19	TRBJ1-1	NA	CASTIGRTEAFF	TGTGCCAGTACCATCGGGCGGACTGAAGCTTTCTTT
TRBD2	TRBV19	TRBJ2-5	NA	CASSITSGGVYQETQYF	TGTGCCAGTAGTATCACTAGCGGGGGGGTGTACCAAGAGACCCAGTACTTC
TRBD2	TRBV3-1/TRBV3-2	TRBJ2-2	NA	CASRTGTSGGARTGELFF	TGTGCCAGCAGAACCGGGACTAGCGGGGGGGCCAGGACCGGGGAGCTGTTTTTT
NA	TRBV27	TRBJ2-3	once	CASSLFRADTQYF	TGTGCCAGCAGTTTATTCAGGGCGGATACGCAGTATTTT
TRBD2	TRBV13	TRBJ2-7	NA	CASSLGLGLAAISEQYF	TGTGCCAGCAGCTTAGGCCTCGGACTAGCCGCAATCAGCGAGCAGTACTTC
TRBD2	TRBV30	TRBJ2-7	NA	CAWSEGGGIYEQYF	TGTGCCTGGAGTGAGGGCGGGGGTATCTACGAGCAGTACTTC
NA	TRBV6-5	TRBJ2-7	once	CASIPETTYEQYF	TGTGCCAGCATCCCTGAAACGACCTACGAGCAGTACTTC
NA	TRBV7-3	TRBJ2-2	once	CASSSPGRVTGELFF	TGTGCCAGCAGCTCACCGGGACGCGTCACCGGGGAGCTGTTTTTT
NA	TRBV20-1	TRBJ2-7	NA	CSVGGTYEQYF	TGCAGTGTAGGGGGTACCTACGAGCAGTACTTC
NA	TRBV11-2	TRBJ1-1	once	CASSSNRGNTEAFF	TGTGCCAGCAGCTCCAACCGGGGCAACACTGAAGCTTTCTTT
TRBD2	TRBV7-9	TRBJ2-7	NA	CASSLSTGTSADYEQYF	TGTGCCAGCAGCTTATCGACGGGGACTAGCGCTGACTACGAGCAGTACTTC
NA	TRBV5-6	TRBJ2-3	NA	CASSLRTGPRHTQYF	TGTGCCAGCAGCTTGAGGACGGGGCCTCGCCATACGCAGTATTTT
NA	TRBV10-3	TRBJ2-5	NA	CAISEFGRKETQYF	TGTGCCATCAGTGAGTTTGGCAGAAAAGAGACCCAGTACTTC
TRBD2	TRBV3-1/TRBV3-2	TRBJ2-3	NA	CASSQAGEGDTQYF	TGTGCCAGCAGCCAGGCGGGGGAAGGAGATACGCAGTATTTT
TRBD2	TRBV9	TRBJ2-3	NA	CASSVASGGSTDTQYF	TGTGCCAGCAGCGTAGCCAGCGGGGGTAGCACAGATACGCAGTATTTT
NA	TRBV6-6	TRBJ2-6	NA	CASSLEGYGANVLTF	TGTGCCAGCAGCCTCGAGGGGTATGGGGCCAACGTCCTGACTTTC
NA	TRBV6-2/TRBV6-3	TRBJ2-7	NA	CASSYHLLRGTYEQYF	TGTGCCAGCAGTTATCATCTCCTACGCGGAACCTACGAGCAGTACTTC
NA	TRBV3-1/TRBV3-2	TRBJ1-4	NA	CASTPRGSLSTNEKLFF	TGTGCCAGCACCCCGCGGGGTAGTTTGTCCACTAATGAAAAACTGTTTTTT